The 26 T cell receptor beta chains given below trace back to one sample, sequenced in a study of shared clonotypes between healthy human individuals. Only CD45RO-negative cells positively selected for CCR7 counted as naive CD8 cells, so terminally differentiated effector memory CD45RA+ cells were excluded. Method: immunoSEQ multiplex PCR; TCRdb's copy keeps in-frame clones and lacks some. In the table there are around 640,000 clones, approximately 96% of which are singletons. The source material was naive CD8+ T cells sorted from blood. All receptors come from a woman aged 25 to 39 in good health.

The genes are TRBV28 and TRBJ2-1, with 9 bases identical to TRBD1. Germline lookup yields CDR1 MDHEN and CDR2 SYDVKM. CDR3 length equals 14 residues. J lost 4 bases, V lost 7 bases, and 5 bases had no gene match. The CDR3 protein is CASNWGQGYNEQFF. CDR3 DNA: TGTGCCAGCAACTGGGGACAGGGTTACAATGAGCAGTTCTTC.

CDR3 region: CASSWDRERTDTQYF. The CDR3 DNA reads as TGTGCCAGCAGCTGGGACAGGGAAAGAACAGATACGCAGTATTTT. The rearrangement links TRBV7-9 to TRBJ2-3, with 9 bases fitting TRBD1. V was clipped by 4 bases and J by 3 bases; unmatched bases: 5. The CDR3 is made up of 15 amino acids. Germline loops: CDR1 SEHNR, CDR2 FQNEAQ (reference sequence).

This chain connects TRBV6-6 to TRBJ1-1; D might be TRBD1 (5 bases). The CDR3 covers 14 residues. CDR1 MNHNY and CDR2 SVGAGI come from the germline V gene (reference sequence). V was clipped by 5 bases and J by 10 bases, with 20 bases between them. This CDR3 reads CASSTLFGAGGAFF. The CDR3 DNA is TGTGCCAGCAGTACTTTGTTCGGGGCCGGTGGAGCTTTCTTT.

The chain couples TRBV4-2 to TRBJ1-1; D gene uncertain. The ends were cut back, 1 base at V and 11 bases at J, with 8 bases in the middle. The germline V gene encodes CDR1 LGHNA and CDR2 YNFKEQ. The CDR3 has 11 residues. CDR3 bases: TGTGCCAGCAGCCAAGGGACCGGGGCTTTCTTT. This sequence encodes CASSQGTGAFF.

The CDR3 sequence: CASSLLLSRDRDYNEQFF. DNA of the CDR3: TGTGCCAGCAGCTTACTCCTCTCCCGGGACAGGGACTACAATGAGCAGTTCTTC. The chain has TRBV7-9 and TRBJ2-1, with 9 bases matching TRBD1. Looked up from germline, CDR1 is SEHNR and CDR2 is FQNEAQ (reference sequence). The CDR3 length is 18 residues. The ends lost 2 bases at V and 3 bases at J; junction bases unmatched: 11.

The rearrangement links TRBV28 to TRBJ1-5; D ambiguous. Between the trimmed V and J ends, which lost 3 bases and 0 bases, there was a span of 18 bases. CDR1 is MDHEN, CDR2 SYDVKM, per germline. This CDR3 spans 18 amino acids. The CDR3 sequence is CASSFGPSLLYSNQPQHF. For the CDR3, the DNA is TGTGCCAGCAGTTTTGGCCCCTCCCTGCTGTATAGCAATCAGCCCCAGCATTTT.

The chain employs TRBV7-9 and TRBJ2-7; 8 nucleotides align to TRBD1. CDR3 length: 15 residues. The junction had 11 bases not matched to a gene; V was cut back by 5 bases and J by 5 bases. Germline V gene sequence: CDR1 SEHNR, CDR2 FQNEAQ (reference sequence). The CDR3 DNA reads TGTGCCAGCAGCCCCGCGACAGGGGTTTGGGACGAGCAGTACTTC. It specifies CASSPATGVWDEQYF.

A single count supports this clone. V is TRBV6-1 and J is TRBJ1-1; a possible D gene is TRBD1 (5 bases). The CDR3 is 13 residues long. Germline V gene sequence: CDR1 MNHNS, CDR2 SASEGT. V was cut by 11 bases and J by 3 bases, with 16 bases left in between. CDR3 nucleotide sequence: TGTGCCGGAGAAGGGGCGCTGGACACTGAAGCTTTCTTT. It codes for CAGEGALDTEAFF.

Regarding this clone: The junction differs from germline at one of its ends, possibly a read error. V and J are TRBV28 and TRBJ1-2; D gene unclear. The CDR3 is 16 residues long. Germline V gives CDR1 MDHEN, CDR2 SYDVKM. The CDR3 nucleotides are TGTGCCAGCACTTTATCCCCAACGGGGACTAACTATGGCTACACCTTC. Amino acid sequence: CASTLSPTGTNYGYTF.

V usage is TRBV20-1 and J usage is TRBJ2-7, with D unclear. The CDR3 is made up of 11 amino acids. From germline, CDR1 is DFQATT and CDR2 SNEGSKA (reference sequence). Trimming stripped 3 bases from V and 2 bases from J, with 5 bases between. CDR3 DNA: TGCAGTGCTAGTGGGGCCTACGAGCAGTACTTC. It specifies CSASGAYEQYF.

The chain is built from TRBV27 and TRBJ2-7; the D is unclear. The CDR3 runs to 13 residues. Per the germline V gene, CDR1 is MNHEY and CDR2 is SMNVEV (reference sequence). Trimming cost V 5 bases and J 5 bases, with 13 bases left between them. In nucleotides, the CDR3 is TGTGCCAGCAGTCTAGGGTATCCAAACGAGCAGTACTTC. Encoded protein: CASSLGYPNEQYF.

The V and J genes are TRBV28 and TRBJ1-4; D perhaps matches TRBD1 (5 bases). Germline V gives CDR1 MDHEN, CDR2 SYDVKM. V shed 6 bases and J shed 6 bases, with 11 bases lying between them. The CDR3 has 13 residues. As DNA, the CDR3 is TGTGCCAGCAGCCCAAGGACACATGAAAAACTGTTTTTT. This gives the protein CASSPRTHEKLFF.

The V gene is TRBV7-9, the J gene TRBJ2-7; possibly TRBD1 or TRBD2 for D (5 bases each). Trimming took off 5 bases at V and 5 bases at J, with 16 bases between the two ends. Germline loops: CDR1 SEHNR, CDR2 FQNEAQ (reference sequence). The CDR3 sequence is 14 residues long. CDR3 sequence: CASSLGRGANEQYF. The DNA of the CDR3 is TGTGCCAGCAGCCTGGGACGGGGAGCCAACGAGCAGTACTTC.

This clone was detected only once. The chain has TRBV10-3 and TRBJ2-2; 8 positions match TRBD2. CDR3 length equals 15 residues. V was pared by 4 bases and J by 0 bases, with 1 base of the junction left unmatched. CDR1 ENHRY and CDR2 SYGVKD come from the germline V gene. The CDR3 loop reads CAISVGRANTGELFF. Here the CDR3 DNA reads TGTGCCATCAGTGTCGGGAGGGCGAACACCGGGGAGCTGTTTTTT.

The CDR3 sequence is CASSQTATNEKLFF. CDR3 DNA sequence: TGTGCCAGCAGCCAGACAGCCACTAATGAAAAACTGTTTTTT. This chain connects TRBV28 to TRBJ1-4; D is perhaps TRBD1 (5 bases). Trimming removed 6 bases from V and 2 bases from J, with 10 bases in between. This CDR3 has 14 amino acids. CDR1 is MDHEN, CDR2 SYDVKM, per germline. Full variable domain (missing parts from reference TRBV28 and TRBJ1-4): DVKVTQSSRYLVKRTGEKVFLECVQDMDHENMFWYRQDPGLGLRLIYFSYDVKMKEKGDIPEGYSVSREKKERFSLILESASTNQTSMYLCASSQTATNEKLFFGSGTQLSVL.

The chain carries TRBV28 and TRBJ2-3; D perhaps matches TRBD1 (6 bases). Germline assignment: CDR1 MDHEN and CDR2 SYDVKM. This CDR3 has 15 amino acids. V was shortened by 5 bases and J by 4 bases, with 16 bases between the two germline ends. CDR3 residues: CASSPVLGAADTQYF. DNA of the CDR3: TGTGCCAGCAGTCCCGTTTTGGGGGCGGCAGATACGCAGTATTTT.

This chain uses TRBV7-9 with TRBJ2-1, with D possibly matching TRBD1 (7 bases). This CDR3 comprises 16 residues. V lost 7 bases to trimming and J lost 1 base, with 17 bases between them. Per germline, CDR1 SEHNR and CDR2 FQNEAQ (reference sequence). The CDR3 DNA is TGTGCCAGCACCCCACCTGCGGGACAGTCCTACAATGAGCAGTTCTTC. Protein product: CASTPPAGQSYNEQFF.

The genes are TRBV2 and TRBJ2-5; D might be TRBD1 or TRBD2, each matching 5 bases. V gave up 1 base and J gave up 5 bases, with 14 bases separating them. Looked up from germline, CDR1 is SNHLY and CDR2 is FYNNEI. The CDR3 runs to 15 residues. The CDR3 DNA is TGTGCCAGCAGTGAAGGAAGAGGGGCTCGGGAGACCCAGTACTTC. It is translated as CASSEGRGARETQYF.

This sequence joins TRBV11-2 and TRBJ2-1; TRBD2 aligns across 14 bases. The ends lost 1 base at V and 13 bases at J; junction bases unmatched: 3. In germline, CDR1 is SGHAT, CDR2 FQNNGV. This CDR3 is built from 14 residues. CDR3 protein: CASSLGTSGRTQFF. CDR3 nucleotide sequence: TGTGCCAGCAGCTTAGGGACTAGCGGGAGGACACAGTTCTTC.

V gene TRBV29-1 combines with J gene TRBJ2-3, with a possible D match to TRBD2 (7 bases). V was pared by 4 bases and J by 6 bases, with 29 bases between. The CDR3 has 18 amino acids. CDR1 is SQVTM, CDR2 ANQGSEA, per germline. The CDR3 nucleotides read TGCAGCGTTGGAGGGGGGGAAGGTGGGAACTTTTTCTCCGATACGCAGTATTTT. This translates into CSVGGGEGGNFFSDTQYF.

V and J are TRBV6-6 and TRBJ2-1; 9 nucleotides align to TRBD2. Trimming took 2 bases from V and 5 from J; bases not matched to a gene: 7. CDR1 and CDR2 (germline): MNHNY, SVGAGI (reference sequence). The CDR3 sequence is 16 residues long. The CDR3 spells CASSYEAASGNNEQFF. DNA of the CDR3: TGTGCCAGCAGTTACGAGGCGGCTAGCGGGAACAATGAGCAGTTCTTC.

The rearrangement joins TRBV10-2 to TRBJ2-7, with D perhaps TRBD1 (6 bases). Looked up from germline, CDR1 is WSHSY and CDR2 is SAAADI. This CDR3 spans 12 amino acids. V was shortened by 6 bases and J by 6 bases, with 12 bases between the two germline ends. The CDR3 here is CASSLDSGEQYF. CDR3 nucleotides: TGCGCCAGCAGCTTGGACAGCGGCGAGCAGTACTTC.

DNA of the CDR3: TGTGCCAGCAGCTTAAATTCGGGGGAAGGCACTCAAGAGACCCAGTACTTC. It codes for CASSLNSGEGTQETQYF. The rearrangement links TRBV7-9 to TRBJ2-5, with D possibly TRBD2 on 6 matching bases. Germline V gives CDR1 SEHNR, CDR2 FQNEAQ (reference sequence). Trimming removed 2 bases at V and 2 bases at J, with 18 bases between. This CDR3 contains 17 residues. The full variable domain, rest sourced from reference TRBV7-9 and TRBJ2-5, is DTGVSQNPRHKITKRGQNVTFRCDPISEHNRLYWYRQTLGQGPEFLTYFQNEAQLEKSRLLSDRFSAERPKGSFSTLEIQRTEQGDSAMYLCASSLNSGEGTQETQYFGPGTRLLVL.

The gene calls are TRBV7-2 and TRBJ2-3; D uncertain. Deletions cut 5 bases from V and 5 bases from J, with 5 bases between. The CDR3 has 11 residues. Germline CDR1 and CDR2: SGHTA and FQGNSA. CDR3 residues: CASSGKDTQYF. In DNA, the CDR3 is TGTGCCAGCAGCGGGAAAGATACGCAGTATTTT.

The rearrangement links TRBV10-3 to TRBJ2-5; weak D call: TRBD2 (5 bases). V was clipped by 4 bases and J by 5 bases, with 17 bases between them. Per germline, CDR1 ENHRY and CDR2 SYGVKD. The CDR3 runs to 15 residues. CDR3 sequence: CAISGADPGGETQYF. For the CDR3, the DNA is TGTGCCATCAGTGGTGCGGACCCGGGCGGGGAGACCCAGTACTTC.

Concerning this clone itself: Other DNA sequences in this sample translate to the same CDR3. The V call is TRBV27, the J call TRBJ1-1; TRBD1 might be the D (5 bases). V was trimmed by 2 bases and J by 1 base, leaving 8 bases between them. This CDR3 has 14 residues. CDR1 and CDR2 from the germline V gene are MNHEY and SMNVEV (reference sequence). This chain's CDR3 is CASSLTGGNTEAFF. Written as DNA, the CDR3 is TGTGCCAGCAGTTTAACCGGGGGGAACACTGAAGCTTTCTTT.